This section outlines one T cell receptor beta chain sequence together with its context. During active infection, Seattle patients enrolled and were then monitored through disease. These data originate in a study of blood T cell repertoires in COVID-19. About the study: The United States, Italy and Spain were the sources of the acute and convalescent COVID-19 samples. T cells, B-cell-depleted T cells, or PBMCs provided the cDNA or gDNA that served as material.

Germline CDR1 is SGHTS and CDR2 is YDEGEE. J was trimmed by 4 bases and V by 4 bases; bases with no gene match: 19. The CDR3 spans 18 residues. In the original processing: Reference gene primer amplification gave estimated nucleated cell counts. Here immunoSEQ multiplex PCR was the method, and the copy in TCRdb shows in-frame clones only, minus some. That table is the source of V, J and clone size, and D and trimming were worked out from the DNA. In the table there are about 140,000 clones, 84% of which are singletons. Sequenced: peripheral blood. The TCR originated in a man younger than 40 with COVID-19, enrolled during active disease. This chain joins TRBV5-8 and TRBJ2-7; 8 bases align to TRBD1. The CDR3 DNA reads as TGTGCCAGCAGCCGATCTGGACTGGGACAGGTGACTTCTTACGAGCAGTACTTC. Translation: CASSRSGLGQVTSYEQYF.